Given below is one T cell receptor (beta chain) in context. V lost 2 bases and J lost 8; bases outside the gene matches: 5. The CDR3 contains 14 residues. Germline V lookup: CDR1 MNHEY, CDR2 SVGAGI. Measured with immunoSEQ multiplex PCR; TCRdb has only the in-frame clones, and not every one. The table includes 2 million to 3 million clones, 93% detected once. These data come from a study of shared clonotypes between healthy human individuals. The specimen sequenced was naive CD4+ T cells from PBMCs. Subset given: CD45RA+ positively selected. This TCR was sampled from a man between 18 and 29 years old in good health. Some clones in this sample may be carry-over from other donors' samples. The J gene is TRBJ1-2, the V gene TRBV6-5; 10 bases fit TRBD1. As DNA, the CDR3 is TGTGCCAGCAGTTACGGGGGACAGGGGATCGGCTACACCTTC. Translated, it gives CASSYGGQGIGYTF.